This T cell receptor beta chain was obtained from a study of T cell responses to AZD1222 COVID-19 vaccine. Germline lookup yields CDR1 MRHNA and CDR2 SNTAGT. This CDR3 has 15 amino acids. The V and J ends lost 4 bases and 7 bases, in that order; junction bases with no gene match: 12. Findings of the study overall: Recipients of AZD1222 seropositive at baseline numbered only 5 or 6. Two AZD1222 doses significantly raised spike-specific TCR breadth and depth over controls. The span of vaccine-associated CD4 TCRs extended across spike, with dominance at 160-218 and 743-854. Clonal diversity was possibly underestimated; the donors were predominantly white British and more often female.

This clone was detected only once. Its antigen is not known. Produced via immunoSEQ multiplex PCR; TCRdb's table is partial and in-frame only. This sample has about 69,000 clones; 83% occur once, and the top ten carry roughly 23%. The sequence came from an adult who received the AZD1222 COVID-19 vaccine. Material: peripheral blood, obtained 28 days after the second AZD1222 dose. This chain uses TRBV6-4 with TRBJ1-2, with 7 positions matching TRBD1. The CDR3 loop reads CASSAAPGGVGGYTF. CDR3 nucleotides: TGTGCCAGCAGTGCCGCTCCAGGGGGAGTAGGTGGCTACACCTTC.